This entry concerns a single TCR beta chain. Antigen unknown. Assay used: immunoSEQ multiplex PCR; TCRdb lists only in-frame clones, some missing. The sample shows 200,000 or so clones, around 88% of them seen only once. The donors were members of the approximately 110-subject validation cohort (separate from the approximately 670-subject first cohort). The data are from a study of cytomegalovirus exposure and HLA in healthy donors. The CDR3 has 22 amino acids. The trim removed 3 bases at V and 1 base at J, leaving 20 bases unmatched. CDR1 and CDR2 (germline): MDHEN, SYDVKM. General study points: The study designated 160 or so TCR beta chains cytomegalovirus-associated.

The receptor was isolated from a woman between 18 and 29 years old in good health and CMV-seronegative. This chain links TRBV28 with TRBJ2-4; 11 bases fit TRBD2. The sequencing sample was made of PBMCs. This CDR3 is CASSLGRGRDSGRAWAKNIQYF. The CDR3 DNA is TGTGCCAGCAGTTTGGGCAGGGGCAGGGATAGCGGGAGGGCCTGGGCCAAAAACATTCAGTACTTC.